This T cell receptor beta chain comes out of a study of cytomegalovirus exposure and HLA in healthy donors. Primers for the PCR totalled 60 Vbeta and 13 Jbeta. Sequenced by immunoSEQ multiplex PCR; TCRdb stores in-frame clones only, minus some. This table holds some 190,000 clones, around 80% found once. This CDR3 spans 16 amino acids. The ends lost 1 base at V and 0 bases at J; junction bases unmatched: 6. CDR1 and CDR2 from the germline V gene are SNHLY and FYNNEI. What was sequenced was PBMCs. The V and J genes are TRBV2 and TRBJ2-7; 7 nucleotides line up with TRBD1. The receptor comes from a woman in her 30s in good health and CMV-seronegative. The CDR3 region has the DNA TGTGCCAGCAGTGAAGAGGGACAGTACAGCTCCTACGAGCAGTACTTC. The encoded protein is CASSEEGQYSSYEQYF.